This T cell receptor (beta chain) is drawn from a study of OX40 agonist ivuxolimab in advanced cancers. Findings of the study overall: Blood T cells, both CD4+ and CD8+, expanded clonally by week 6 at 0.1 to 3.0 mg/kg. The study found among the lowest clonal expansion in partial responders at 0.1-3.0 mg/kg.

Comments on this clone: Its antigen remains unknown.

Assay used: immunoSEQ multiplex PCR; TCRdb lists only in-frame clones, some missing. The table lists tens of thousands of clones, approximately 92% of them singletons. The CDR3 runs 14 residues. V dropped 6 bases and J dropped 3 bases, with 15 bases sitting between them. Germline V CDR1 and CDR2: MNHEY, SMNVEV (reference sequence). The sequence was obtained from an adult with an advanced solid tumor such as melanoma, head and neck, liver or kidney cancer. This specimen was CD4+ or CD8+ T cells sorted from blood, taken in a trial of the OX40 agonist ivuxolimab. The rearrangement joins TRBV27 to TRBJ2-7, with D tentatively TRBD2 (5 bases). CDR3 residues: CASSIGPEGYEQYF. The CDR3 bases are TGTGCCAGCAGCATAGGCCCCGAGGGCTACGAGCAGTACTTC.